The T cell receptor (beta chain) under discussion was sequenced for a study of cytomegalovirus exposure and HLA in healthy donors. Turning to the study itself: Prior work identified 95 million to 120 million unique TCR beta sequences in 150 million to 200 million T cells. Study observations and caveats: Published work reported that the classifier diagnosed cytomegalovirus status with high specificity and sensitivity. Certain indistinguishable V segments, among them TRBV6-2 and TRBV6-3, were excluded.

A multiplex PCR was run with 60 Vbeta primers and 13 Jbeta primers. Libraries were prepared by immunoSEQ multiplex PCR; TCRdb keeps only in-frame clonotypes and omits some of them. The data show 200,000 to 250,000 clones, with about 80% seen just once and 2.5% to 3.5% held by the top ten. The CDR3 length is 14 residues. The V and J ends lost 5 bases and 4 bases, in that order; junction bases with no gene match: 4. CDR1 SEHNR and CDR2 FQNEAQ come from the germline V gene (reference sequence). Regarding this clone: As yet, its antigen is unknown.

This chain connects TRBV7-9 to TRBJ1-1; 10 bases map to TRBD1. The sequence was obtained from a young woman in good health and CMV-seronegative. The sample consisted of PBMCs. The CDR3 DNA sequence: TGTGCCAGCAGCGCTAGACAGGGGGCCACTGAAGCTTTCTTT. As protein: CASSARQGATEAFF.